This is a list of T cell receptor beta chains from one sample in a study of control samples from healthy donors and cancer patients. The protocol was immunoSEQ multiplex PCR, while the TCRdb copy is restricted to in-frame clones and leaves out a portion. Found here are over 85,000 clones, roughly 93% of them singletons; the top ten hold about 1.5%. The sequenced sample was blood. These receptors were obtained from a woman aged 25 to 39 in good health. CDR3s include the opening cysteine and the closing phenylalanine or tryptophan. A D gene is named only where the DNA matches it firmly. For some rows the clone size is stated as once, few or many, or as a class when expanded; others skip it.

V: TRBV4-1
D: .
J: TRBJ2-1
length: 13
size: .
CDR3: CASSQLVYLSQFF
DNA: TGCGCCAGCAGCCAATTAGTCTACCTCTCCCAGTTCTTC

V: TRBV2
D: .
J: TRBJ1-6
length: 15
size: .
CDR3: CASSDGLSYNSPLHF
DNA: TGTGCCAGCAGTGACGGCCTCTCCTATAATTCACCCCTCCACTTT

V: TRBV29-1
D: TRBD1
J: TRBJ2-1
length: 15
size: .
CDR3: CSVESTGTAINEQFF
DNA: TGCAGCGTTGAGTCAACCGGGACAGCCATAAATGAGCAGTTCTTC

V: TRBV9
D: TRBD1
J: TRBJ2-3
length: 14
size: .
CDR3: CASNRGAGADTQYF
DNA: TGTGCCAGCAACAGGGGCGCCGGTGCAGATACGCAGTATTTT

V: TRBV10-3
D: TRBD1
J: TRBJ2-1
length: 15
size: .
CDR3: CAISERTGTGNEQFF
DNA: TGTGCCATCAGTGAGAGAACCGGGACAGGGAATGAGCAGTTCTTC

V: TRBV7-8
D: TRBD1
J: TRBJ1-4
length: 16
size: .
CDR3: CASSLYEGTGGVKLFF
DNA: TGTGCCAGCAGCTTATATGAGGGGACAGGGGGCGTAAAACTGTTTTTT

V: TRBV27
D: .
J: TRBJ1-5
length: 12
size: .
CDR3: CASSTRLGPQHF
DNA: TGTGCCAGCAGTACCCGACTCGGGCCCCAGCATTTT

V: TRBV5-1
D: .
J: TRBJ1-4
length: 15
size: .
CDR3: CASSPGTFLGEKLFF
DNA: TGCGCCAGCAGCCCTGGGACATTTTTGGGGGAAAAACTGTTTTTT

V: TRBV24-1
D: TRBD2
J: TRBJ2-3
length: 15
size: .
CDR3: CATSEGGGNTDTQYF
DNA: TGTGCCACCAGTGAAGGCGGGGGAAACACAGATACGCAGTATTTT

V: TRBV5-1
D: TRBD2
J: TRBJ2-1
length: 15
size: .
CDR3: CASSLSGSSYNEQFF
DNA: TGCGCCAGCAGCCTTAGCGGGAGCTCCTACAATGAGCAGTTCTTC

V: TRBV11-3
D: .
J: TRBJ1-1
length: 14
size: .
CDR3: CASSLDSNDRQAFF
DNA: TGTGCCAGCAGCTTAGACTCTAATGACAGACAAGCTTTCTTT

V: TRBV30
D: .
J: TRBJ1-4
length: 15
size: few
CDR3: CAWSLPGRRVEKLFF
DNA: TGTGCCTGGAGTCTGCCAGGGAGGAGGGTTGAAAAACTGTTTTTT

V: TRBV3-1/TRBV3-2
D: .
J: TRBJ2-4
length: 16
size: .
CDR3: CASSQDTRLAKNIQYF
DNA: TGTGCCAGCAGCCAAGATACCAGACTAGCCAAAAACATTCAGTACTTC

V: TRBV5-1
D: .
J: TRBJ1-4
length: 16
size: once
CDR3: CASSNQQGGVNEKLFF
DNA: TGCGCCAGCAGCAACCAACAGGGAGGCGTTAATGAAAAACTGTTTTTT

V: TRBV6-5
D: .
J: TRBJ1-2
length: 13
size: .
CDR3: CASNPRTNYGYTF
DNA: TGTGCCAGCAATCCAAGGACTAACTATGGCTACACCTTC

V: TRBV10-2
D: .
J: TRBJ2-5
length: 11
size: .
CDR3: CASSDRETQYF
DNA: TGCGCCAGCAGTGACAGAGAGACCCAGTACTTC

V: TRBV6-5
D: .
J: TRBJ2-3
length: 15
size: .
CDR3: CASRARLSSTDTQYF
DNA: TGTGCCAGCAGGGCTCGACTCTCGTCCACAGATACGCAGTATTTT

V: TRBV11-2
D: TRBD1
J: TRBJ1-4
length: 16
size: .
CDR3: CASSPRTGPDNEKLFF
DNA: TGTGCCAGCAGCCCTCGGACAGGCCCGGATAATGAAAAACTGTTTTTT

V: TRBV7-3
D: TRBD2
J: TRBJ2-1
length: 16
size: .
CDR3: CASSPAGTSGNNEQFF
DNA: TGTGCCAGCAGCCCTGCCGGGACTAGCGGAAACAATGAGCAGTTCTTC

V: TRBV7-3
D: .
J: TRBJ1-2
length: 14
size: .
CDR3: CASSLMAGESGYTF
DNA: TGTGCCAGCAGCTTAATGGCGGGGGAGAGTGGCTACACCTTC